This T cell receptor (beta chain) was observed in a study of neoadjuvant anti-PD-1 for oral cavity cancer. The sample holds one count of this clone. Stage II-IVA oral cavity squamous cell carcinoma was new and untreated by systemic or radiation therapy. Assay used: immunoSEQ multiplex PCR; TCRdb lists only in-frame clones, some missing. Among some 15,000 clones listed, around 60% were seen once. V lost 4 bases, J lost 9 bases, and 7 bases stayed unmatched. Germline V CDR1 and CDR2: PRHDT, FYEKMQ (reference sequence). This CDR3 spans 14 amino acids. This chain links TRBV13 with TRBJ2-1, with 9 bases aligning to TRBD2. The specimen comprised PBMCs, sampled before nivolumab (anti-PD-1) treatment. The sequence was collected from a person aged 35 to 85 with oral cavity squamous cell carcinoma. The CDR3 DNA reads as TGTGCCAGCAGCTCTATAGCGGGAGCCACTGAGCAGTTCTTC. It encodes CASSSIAGATEQFF.